Detailed here is one T cell receptor beta chain. Germline V gene data show CDR1 as LGHNA and CDR2 as YNFKEQ. J gave up 6 bases and V 4 bases, and 8 bases lay outside the gene matches. The CDR3 loop spans 15 amino acids. This entry is derived from a study of neoadjuvant anti-PD-1 for oral cavity cancer. Specified time point: after neoadjuvant nivolumab, at surgical resection. Some clones are missing from TCRdb's copy, which holds only in-frame ones; the method was immunoSEQ multiplex PCR. The sample consists of about 14,000 clones, more than 75% of them appearing once. The clonotype comes from a person between 40 and 85 years old with oral cavity squamous cell carcinoma. The chain joins TRBV4-2 to TRBJ2-2, with 7 bases fitting TRBD1. The sample in question was PBMCs, obtained after nivolumab (anti-PD-1) treatment. The DNA of the CDR3 is TGTGCCAGCAGCCCGACAGGGATGGGGGCCGGGGAGCTGTTTTTT. Protein: CASSPTGMGAGELFF.